This section outlines one T cell receptor (beta chain) sequence together with its context. CDR1 is SQVTM, CDR2 ANQGSEA, per germline. This CDR3 contains 12 residues. V was shortened by 3 bases and J by 5 bases, with 10 bases between the two germline ends. The source of the sample is a study of control samples from healthy donors and cancer patients. Only in-frame clones appear in the TCRdb table, and some are missing; sequencing was by immunoSEQ multiplex PCR. This table has 40,000 to 50,000 clones, 83% appearing once. Sequenced: blood. The receptor was isolated from a man in his sixties in good health. This chain uses TRBV29-1 with TRBJ2-5; perhaps TRBD1 as D (5 bases). The DNA of the CDR3 is TGCAGCGTTGACAGGGCCGGTGAGACCCAGTACTTC. Translated, it gives CSVDRAGETQYF. Supplemented by reference TRBV29-1 and TRBJ2-5, the full variable domain reads SAVISQKPSRDICQRGTSLTIQCQVDSQVTMMFWYRQQPGQSLTLIATANQGSEATYESGFVIDKFPISRPNLTFSTLTVSNMSPEDSSIYLCSVDRAGETQYFGPGTRLLVL.